This TCR beta chain was captured by sequencing in a study of cytomegalovirus exposure and HLA in healthy donors. Study outcomes and limitations: The authors listed some 160 TCR beta chains as cytomegalovirus-associated.

This clone was seen a few times. The antigen is not known. PCR employed 60 Vbeta and 13 Jbeta primers. Libraries were prepared by immunoSEQ multiplex PCR; TCRdb keeps only in-frame clonotypes and omits some of them. The sample records about 120,000 clones, around two thirds being singletons. CDR1 is ENHRY, CDR2 SYGVKD, per germline. V was clipped by 6 bases and J by 12 bases, with 20 bases between them. This CDR3 contains 13 residues. The TCR was taken from a middle-aged woman in good health and CMV-seropositive. The sample comprised PBMCs. This chain links TRBV10-3 with TRBJ2-5; no reliable D call. The CDR3 nucleotides read TGTGCCATCAGGTCCCGGCGAGGCTGGTTGGAGTACTTC. Amino acids: CAIRSRRGWLEYF.